The 8 T cell receptor beta chains given below trace back to one sample, sequenced in a study of beta chain features in type 1 diabetes. Every bit of the isolated RNA underwent reverse transcription, so sequencing read expressed TCRB transcripts. Method: immunoSEQ multiplex PCR; TCRdb's copy keeps in-frame clones and lacks some. The top ten hold roughly 0.018% of the sample, which has 250,000 to 300,000 clones, over 11% seen once. Their recognized antigens are unknown. Findings and limits, study-wide: Shortening that was moderate but significant affected the TCRB CDR3s of Type 1 diabetes patients in all four CD4+ subsets.

Sequenced input: naive CD4+ T cells from blood. These receptors were obtained from a man aged 30 to 45 with type 1 diabetes.

This clone was detected once. This chain connects TRBV18 to TRBJ1-5, with D possibly matching TRBD1 (6 bases). CDR3 length: 15 residues. Germline values: CDR1 KGHSH, CDR2 LQKENI. Trimming removed 6 bases from V and 8 bases from J, with 20 bases in between. CDR3 amino acids: CASSQGQPRGKPQHF. DNA for the CDR3: TGTGCCAGCTCCCAAGGACAGCCCAGGGGTAAGCCCCAGCATTTT.

The gene calls are TRBV20-1 and TRBJ1-1; 11 nucleotides line up with TRBD1. The germline gives CDR1 DFQATT, CDR2 SNEGSKA (reference sequence). This CDR3 region has 11 residues. The CDR3 DNA reads as TGCAGGGGACAGGGGGGGAATGGGGCTTTCTTT. Translated: CRGQGGNGAFF.

This sequence joins TRBV7-2 and TRBJ2-1; 11 bases map to TRBD2. The trim removed 5 bases at V and 6 bases at J, leaving 6 bases unmatched. Germline V gene data show CDR1 as SGHTA and CDR2 as FQGNSA. The CDR3 covers 15 residues. The CDR3 reads CASSVPGLAANEQFF. CDR3 coding DNA: TGTGCCAGCAGCGTACCGGGACTAGCGGCCAATGAGCAGTTCTTC.

This clone was counted only a few times. The CDR3 sequence: CASSHPGQGATDTQYF. The CDR3 DNA reads TGCGCCAGCAGCCATCCGGGACAGGGAGCAACAGATACGCAGTATTTT. The chain carries TRBV4-3 and TRBJ2-3, with 9 positions matching TRBD1. CDR3 length: 16 amino acids. Germline V gives CDR1 LGHNA, CDR2 YSLEER. With V trimmed by 3 bases and J by 3 bases, 7 bases remained unmatched.

The chain carries TRBV5-1 and TRBJ1-2; D unclear. V shed 0 bases and J shed 7 bases, with 16 bases lying between them. The CDR3 is 15 amino acids. The germline V gene encodes CDR1 SGHRS and CDR2 YFSETQ. In nucleotides, the CDR3 is TGCGCCAGCAGCTTGGCCGAGGGAGGCAGGACTGGCTACACCTTC. This gives the protein CASSLAEGGRTGYTF.

Points on this clone: Other DNA sequences in the same sample also yield this CDR3. This rearrangement joins TRBV5-1 to TRBJ2-5, with D maybe TRBD1 (7 bases). V lost 4 bases and J 1 base, leaving 11 bases between the germline ends. There are 14 residues in the CDR3. CDR1 is SGHRS, CDR2 YFSETQ, per germline. The CDR3 protein is CASSAGQLQETQYF. The CDR3 nucleotides are TGCGCCAGCAGCGCGGGACAGCTCCAAGAGACCCAGTACTTC.

The chain has TRBV20-1 and TRBJ1-2; D gene uncertain. Trimming took off 1 base at V and 6 bases at J, with 6 bases between the two ends. Germline values: CDR1 DFQATT, CDR2 SNEGSKA (reference sequence). The CDR3 length is 11 residues. For the CDR3, the DNA is TGCAGTGCTAGAGTCGGGGATGGCTACACCTTC. Protein product: CSARVGDGYTF.

This clone occurred a few times. The chain carries TRBV5-4 and TRBJ2-6; no definite D call. Per germline, CDR1 SGHNT and CDR2 YYREEE (reference sequence). Trimming took off 4 bases at V and 0 bases at J, with 8 bases between the two ends. The CDR3 runs 15 residues. The CDR3 is CASSADNSGANVLTF. The CDR3 region has the DNA TGTGCCAGCAGCGCGGATAACTCTGGGGCCAACGTCCTGACTTTC. Variable domain in full (rest from reference TRBV5-4 and TRBJ2-6): ETGVTQSPTHLIKTRGQQVTLRCSSQSGHNTVSWYQQALGQGPQFIFQYYREEENGRGNFPPRFSGLQFPNYSSELNVNALELDDSALYLCASSADNSGANVLTFGAGSRLTVL.